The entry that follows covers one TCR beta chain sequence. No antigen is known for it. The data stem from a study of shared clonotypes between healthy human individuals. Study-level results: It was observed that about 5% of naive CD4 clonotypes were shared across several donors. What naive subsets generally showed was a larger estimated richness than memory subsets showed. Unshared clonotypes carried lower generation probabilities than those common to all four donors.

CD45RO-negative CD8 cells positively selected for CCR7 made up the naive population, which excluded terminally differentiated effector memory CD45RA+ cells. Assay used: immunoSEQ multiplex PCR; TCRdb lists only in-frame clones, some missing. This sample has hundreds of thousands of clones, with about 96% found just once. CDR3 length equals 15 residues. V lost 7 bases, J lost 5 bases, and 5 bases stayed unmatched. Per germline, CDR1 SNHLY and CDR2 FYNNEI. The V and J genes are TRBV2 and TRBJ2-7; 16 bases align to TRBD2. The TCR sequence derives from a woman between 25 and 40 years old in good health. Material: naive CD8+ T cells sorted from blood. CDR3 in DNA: TGTGCCAGCACCCCGGGACTAGCGGGAGGGAACGAGCAGTACTTC. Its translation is CASTPGLAGGNEQYF.